The 26 T cell receptor beta chains in this list originate from one sample, sequenced in a study of T cell changes during pregnancy in multiple sclerosis. The assay was immunoSEQ multiplex PCR, and TCRdb's table has in-frame clones only and misses some. The sample carries 65,000 to 80,000 clones, around nine tenths recorded once. The specimen was CD4+ T cells from peripheral blood mononuclear cells, collected before pregnancy. Receptors originate from a female donor with multiple sclerosis, enrolled in a pregnancy study.

The V and J genes are TRBV5-1 and TRBJ1-5; 8 bases are shared with TRBD1. V lost 0 bases and J lost 0; bases outside the gene matches: 11. Germline loops: CDR1 SGHRS, CDR2 YFSETQ. CDR3 length: 19 residues. The CDR3 protein is CASSLADRDNLYSNQPQHF. CDR3 nucleotides: TGCGCCAGCAGCTTGGCGGACAGGGATAACCTGTATAGCAATCAGCCCCAGCATTTT.

The V and J genes are TRBV11-2 and TRBJ1-1; tentative D call: TRBD1 (5 bases). The CDR3 covers 18 residues. CDR1 is SGHAT and CDR2 is FQNNGV in the germline V gene. V lost 0 bases, J lost 1 base, and 18 bases lay in between. Written as DNA, the CDR3 is TGTGCCAGCAGCTTAGAGCGGGGCAGGGTGGAGAGGAACACTGAAGCTTTCTTT. Translating gives CASSLERGRVERNTEAFF.

The chain couples TRBV5-1 to TRBJ2-1; possibly TRBD2 for D (5 bases). V shed 0 bases and J shed 0 bases, with 16 bases lying between them. The germline gives CDR1 SGHRS, CDR2 YFSETQ. The CDR3 totals 18 residues. DNA for the CDR3: TGCGCCAGCAGCTTGGGACCCCCCGGGGTGAGCTCCTACAATGAGCAGTTCTTC. Translation: CASSLGPPGVSSYNEQFF.

The chain combines TRBV21-1 with TRBJ2-7; the table's D gene call, TRBD1, was not cross checked with the DNA. TRBV21-1 counts as a pseudogene. The CDR3 is 13 residues long. The DNA of the CDR3 is TGTGCCAGCAGCAAAGGGGGACACTACGAGCAGTACTTC. It yields the protein CASSKGGHYEQYF.

The chain has TRBV30 and TRBJ2-5; maybe TRBD2 (6 bases). This CDR3 is built from 14 residues. V lost 4 bases, J lost 2 bases, and 14 bases lay in between. CDR1 and CDR2 (germline): GTSNPN, SVGIG (reference sequence). The CDR3 loop reads CAWTRDFLQETQYF. Written as DNA, the CDR3 is TGTGCCTGGACCCGGGACTTTCTTCAAGAGACCCAGTACTTC.

The chain joins TRBV7-8 to TRBJ2-7; 7 nucleotides align to TRBD1. The V and J ends lost 1 base and 4 bases, in that order; junction bases with no gene match: 4. Germline V gene data show CDR1 as SGHVS and CDR2 as FQNEAQ. This CDR3 is built from 14 residues. The CDR3 region has the DNA TGTGCCAGCAGCTTAGGGGACAGATTGTACGAGCAGTACTTC. Protein product: CASSLGDRLYEQYF. Drawing the rest from reference TRBV7-8 and TRBJ2-7, the complete variable domain is GAGVSQSPRYKVAKRGQDVALRCDPISGHVSLFWYQQALGQGPEFLTYFQNEAQLDKSGLPSDRFFAERPEGSVSTLKIQRTQQEDSAVYLCASSLGDRLYEQYFGPGTRLTVT.

This chain uses TRBV9 with TRBJ1-6; a weak D match, TRBD1 (5 bases). V lost 3 bases, J lost 5 bases, and 12 bases lay in between. In germline, CDR1 is SGDLS, CDR2 YYNGEE. The CDR3 consists of 15 residues. The CDR3 protein is CASSAATADNSPLHF. The CDR3 DNA is TGTGCCAGCAGCGCCGCGACAGCAGATAATTCACCCCTCCACTTT.

V usage is TRBV29-1 and J usage is TRBJ2-3; 8 bases are shared with TRBD1. The V segment lost 4 bases and the J segment 6 bases; nucleotides outside the gene matches: 9. Germline CDR1 reads SQVTM; CDR2 reads ANQGSEA. CDR3 length: 14 amino acids. DNA of the CDR3: TGCAGCGTTGTGAGGCAGGGGGCCTACGATACGCAGTATTTT. It yields the protein CSVVRQGAYDTQYF.

This chain uses TRBV5-4 with TRBJ2-1, with 14 bases that match TRBD2. V was clipped by 4 bases and J by 8 bases; unmatched bases: 8. This CDR3 has 16 amino acids. Germline CDR1 SGHNT, CDR2 YYREEE (reference sequence). CDR3 nucleotide sequence: TGTGCCAGCAGCGGAACCGGGACTAGCGGGGGCCATGAGCAGTTCTTC. Amino acid sequence: CASSGTGTSGGHEQFF.

V and J are TRBV28 and TRBJ2-2; 12 nucleotides align to TRBD1. This CDR3 spans 14 amino acids. V lost 8 bases to trimming and J lost 5 bases; unmatched junction nucleotides: 3. Germline CDR1 MDHEN, CDR2 SYDVKM. The CDR3 loop reads CASLGQGATGELFF. CDR3 DNA sequence: TGTGCCAGCCTGGGACAGGGGGCGACCGGGGAGCTGTTTTTT.

The V and J genes are TRBV6-5 and TRBJ1-2; perhaps TRBD1 as D (6 bases). Between the trimmed V and J ends, which lost 0 bases and 5 bases, there was a span of 13 bases. The CDR3 covers 15 residues. Germline V gene lookup returns CDR1 MNHEY and CDR2 SVGAGI. The CDR3 DNA sequence: TGTGCCAGCAGTTACTCGAGTTTCAGGGGTTATGGCTACACCTTC. It specifies CASSYSSFRGYGYTF.

The chain links TRBV5-4 to TRBJ1-2, with D possibly matching TRBD1 (6 bases). The V gene's germline CDR1 is SGHNT and CDR2 YYREEE (reference sequence). The CDR3 covers 13 residues. V was shortened by 0 bases and J by 7 bases, with 10 bases between the two germline ends. In DNA form, the CDR3 reads TGTGCCAGCAGCTTGGGCAGGGGCAGTGGCTACACCTTC. Its translation: CASSLGRGSGYTF.

The CDR3: CASSHQREGLYNEQFF. The CDR3 DNA sequence: TGTGCCAGCAGCCACCAGCGGGAGGGCCTCTACAATGAGCAGTTCTTC. V gene TRBV27 combines with J gene TRBJ2-1; 10 nucleotides agree with TRBD2. The CDR3 is made up of 16 amino acids. The ends lost 6 bases at V and 3 bases at J; junction bases unmatched: 8. Per the germline V gene, CDR1 is MNHEY and CDR2 is SMNVEV (reference sequence).

The genes are TRBV6-5 and TRBJ2-2; no clear D. The CDR3 length is 15 residues. Trimming cost V 6 bases and J 4 bases, with 15 bases left between them. Germline V gene lookup returns CDR1 MNHEY and CDR2 SVGAGI. The CDR3, as DNA: TGTGCCAGCAGCCCTCGAGGAGATTCCACCGGGGAGCTGTTTTTT. Translation gives CASSPRGDSTGELFF.

V usage is TRBV5-1 and J usage is TRBJ1-4, with a possible D match to TRBD1 (6 bases). CDR1 is SGHRS, CDR2 YFSETQ, per germline. The CDR3 runs to 15 residues. Trimming removed 4 bases from V and 1 base from J, with 11 bases in between. CDR3 in DNA: TGCGCCAGCAGCCCACAGGGAAGAACTAATGAAAAACTGTTTTTT. Amino acid sequence: CASSPQGRTNEKLFF.

The chain employs TRBV10-3 and TRBJ2-7; 8 bases are shared with TRBD1. With V trimmed by 3 bases and J by 7 bases, 8 bases remained unmatched. The CDR3 is made up of 14 amino acids. The germline V gene encodes CDR1 ENHRY and CDR2 SYGVKD. CDR3 DNA: TGTGCCATCAGTGACGGACAGGGCCCTAGAGAGCAGTACTTC. Its translation: CAISDGQGPREQYF.

This clone was counted a single time. V usage is TRBV7-9 and J usage is TRBJ1-1, with TRBD1 matching 8 bases. V dropped 2 bases and J dropped 7; count of bases not matched to a gene: 12. Per germline, CDR1 SEHNR and CDR2 FQNEAQ (reference sequence). The CDR3 runs to 16 residues. The CDR3 DNA reads as TGTGCCAGCAGCTTAAAAGGTCTGAGACAGGGGAGTGAAGCTTTCTTT. This gives the protein CASSLKGLRQGSEAFF.

The J gene is TRBJ1-2, the V gene TRBV19; 7 bases align to TRBD1. V lost 5 bases to trimming and J lost 8 bases; unmatched junction nucleotides: 11. CDR1 is LNHDA and CDR2 is SQIVND in the germline V gene (reference sequence). The CDR3 runs 14 residues. CDR3 in amino acids: CASSPGRQGEGYTF. CDR3 DNA: TGTGCCAGTAGTCCAGGGCGACAGGGTGAAGGCTACACCTTC.

The rearrangement uses TRBV7-7 and TRBJ2-1; 11 bases agree with TRBD2. Germline lookup yields CDR1 SSHAT and CDR2 FNYEAQ (reference sequence). The length of the CDR3 is 14 residues. V trimming: 5 bases; J trimming: 8 bases; junction bases outside the gene matches: 5. The CDR3 protein is CASSPLAGGDEQFF. The CDR3 DNA follows: TGTGCCAGCAGCCCGCTAGCGGGGGGCGATGAGCAGTTCTTC.

This chain connects TRBV19 to TRBJ2-7; weak D call: TRBD1 (6 bases). V was shortened by 1 base and J by 8 bases, with 9 bases between the two germline ends. The CDR3 runs 12 residues. From germline, CDR1 is LNHDA and CDR2 SQIVND (reference sequence). CDR3 DNA: TGTGCCAGTAGTATAGTAGGGGGTCAGCAGTACTTC. Its protein product is CASSIVGGQQYF.

This clone was detected a few times. This chain connects TRBV13 to TRBJ1-1; 9 bases line up with TRBD1. CDR3 size: 15 residues. Trimming at V came to 4 bases and at J to 3 bases, leaving 6 bases not matched to a gene. CDR1 is PRHDT, CDR2 FYEKMQ, per germline (reference sequence). Written as DNA, the CDR3 is TGTGCCAGCAGCTCCGGGACAGGGTCGCACACTGAAGCTTTCTTT. Protein sequence: CASSSGTGSHTEAFF.

The chain uses TRBV5-1 and TRBJ2-5; D perhaps matches TRBD1 (6 bases). Trimming pared 5 bases from V and 5 bases from J, leaving 16 bases between. Per the germline V gene, CDR1 is SGHRS and CDR2 is YFSETQ. The CDR3 has 14 amino acids. In DNA, the CDR3 is TGCGCCAGCAGACACGGGACACCTCGGGAGACCCAGTACTTC. Residues: CASRHGTPRETQYF.

V is TRBV28 and J is TRBJ2-7; no definite D call. The V gene lost 3 bases and the J gene lost 2 bases, with 11 bases spanning the gap. The germline V gene has CDR1 MDHEN and CDR2 SYDVKM. This CDR3 contains 14 residues. DNA for the CDR3: TGTGCCAGCAGTTTCCCGACAACGACCTACGAGCAGTACTTC. As protein: CASSFPTTTYEQYF.

The chain uses TRBV18 and TRBJ1-3, with TRBD1 matching 8 bases. Germline assignment: CDR1 KGHSH and CDR2 LQKENI. The CDR3 loop spans 15 amino acids. V lost 5 bases and J lost 6; bases outside the gene matches: 9. Here the CDR3 DNA reads TGTGCCAGCTCAGAAGCGGGGACAGGCTCAAACACCATATATTTT. Encoded protein: CASSEAGTGSNTIYF.

Only a few counts were recorded for this clone. This chain links TRBV4-2 with TRBJ2-1, with D uncertain. CDR3 length: 12 residues. Germline CDR1 and CDR2: LGHNA and YNFKEQ. V lost 4 bases, J lost 10 bases, and 11 bases lay in between. CDR3 sequence reads: CASSLPRSEQFF. CDR3 in DNA: TGTGCCAGCAGCCTCCCTAGGAGCGAGCAGTTCTTC.

The V call is TRBV6-5, the J call TRBJ1-1; perhaps TRBD1 as D (6 bases). V dropped 0 bases and J dropped 2 bases, with 10 bases sitting between them. This CDR3 is 15 amino acids long. Germline V gene data show CDR1 as MNHEY and CDR2 as SVGAGI. In DNA, the CDR3 is TGTGCCAGCAGTTACTCCACGACAGGTAACACTGAAGCTTTCTTT. It specifies CASSYSTTGNTEAFF.